This entry concerns a single TCR beta chain. This sample is drawn from a study of blood T cell repertoires in COVID-19. Germline assignment: CDR1 SGHNT and CDR2 YYREEE (reference sequence). Between the trimmed V and J ends, which lost 3 bases and 6 bases, there was a span of 15 bases. The CDR3 is made up of 14 amino acids. Per the authors' pipeline: Nucleated cell counts were estimated from reference gene primer amplification. Measured with immunoSEQ multiplex PCR; TCRdb has only the in-frame clones, and not every one. V and J calls and clone size are copied from that table; D and trimming were computed from the DNA. This table holds 130,000 to 150,000 clones, 84% found once.

The receptor comes from a human donor in a cohort sampled during active COVID-19. The chain combines TRBV5-4 with TRBJ1-1; TRBD1 is a possible D gene (5 bases). Material for sequencing was peripheral blood. The CDR3 DNA reads TGTGCCAGCAGCTCCAGACAGTCCTTGTCTGAAGCTTTCTTT. This codes for CASSSRQSLSEAFF.